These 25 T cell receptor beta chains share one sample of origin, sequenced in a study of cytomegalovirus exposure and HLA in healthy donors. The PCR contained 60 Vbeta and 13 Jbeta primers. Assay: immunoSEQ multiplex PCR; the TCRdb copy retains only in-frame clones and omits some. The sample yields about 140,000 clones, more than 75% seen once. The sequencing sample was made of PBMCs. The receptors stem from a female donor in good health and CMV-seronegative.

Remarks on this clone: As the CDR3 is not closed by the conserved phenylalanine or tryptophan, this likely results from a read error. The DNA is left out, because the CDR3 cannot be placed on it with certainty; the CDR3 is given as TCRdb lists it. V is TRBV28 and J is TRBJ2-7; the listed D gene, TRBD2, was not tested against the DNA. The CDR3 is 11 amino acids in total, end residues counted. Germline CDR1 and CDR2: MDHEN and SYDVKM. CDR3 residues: CASSSPPSEYL.

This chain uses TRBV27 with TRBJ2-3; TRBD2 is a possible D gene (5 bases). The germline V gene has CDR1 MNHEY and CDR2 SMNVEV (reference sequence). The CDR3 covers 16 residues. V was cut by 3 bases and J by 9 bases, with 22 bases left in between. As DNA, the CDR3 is TGTGCCAGCAGTTTCTTGCCACCCCGCACTGAGGGCACGCAGTATTTT. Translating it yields CASSFLPPRTEGTQYF.

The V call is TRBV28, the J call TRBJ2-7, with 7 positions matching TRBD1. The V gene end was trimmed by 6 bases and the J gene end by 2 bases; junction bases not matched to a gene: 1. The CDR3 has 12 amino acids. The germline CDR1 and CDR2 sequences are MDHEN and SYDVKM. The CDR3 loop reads CASRGQTYEQYF. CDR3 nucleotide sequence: TGTGCCAGCAGGGGACAGACCTACGAGCAGTACTTC.

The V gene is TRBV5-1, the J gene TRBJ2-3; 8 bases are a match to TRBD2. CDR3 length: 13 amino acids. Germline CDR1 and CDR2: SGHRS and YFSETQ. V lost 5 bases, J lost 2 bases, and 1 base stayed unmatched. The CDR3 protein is CASSGLATDTQYF. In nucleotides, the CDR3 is TGCGCCAGCAGTGGACTAGCCACAGATACGCAGTATTTT. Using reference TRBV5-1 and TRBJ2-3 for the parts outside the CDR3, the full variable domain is KAGVTQTPRYLIKTRGQQVTLSCSPISGHRSVSWYQQTPGQGLQFLFEYFSETQRNKGNFPGRFSGRQFSNSRSEMNVSTLELGDSALYLCASSGLATDTQYFGPGTRLTVL.

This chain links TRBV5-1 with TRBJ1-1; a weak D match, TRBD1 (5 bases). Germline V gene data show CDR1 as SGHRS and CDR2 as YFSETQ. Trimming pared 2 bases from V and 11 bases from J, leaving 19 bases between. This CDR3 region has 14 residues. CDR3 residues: CASSFWGSRGEAFF. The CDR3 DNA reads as TGCGCCAGCAGCTTTTGGGGTAGTCGGGGGGAGGCTTTCTTT.

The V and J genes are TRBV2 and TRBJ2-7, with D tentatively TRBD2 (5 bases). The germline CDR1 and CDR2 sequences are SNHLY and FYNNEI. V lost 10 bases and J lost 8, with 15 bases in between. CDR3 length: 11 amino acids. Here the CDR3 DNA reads TGTGCCACCACACGGGGTTTGCAGCAGTACTTC. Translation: CATTRGLQQYF.

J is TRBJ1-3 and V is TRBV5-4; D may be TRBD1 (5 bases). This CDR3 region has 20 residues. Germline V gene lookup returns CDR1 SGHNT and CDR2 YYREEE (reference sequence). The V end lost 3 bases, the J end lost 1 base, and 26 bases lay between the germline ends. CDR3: CASSYQLFGLGGPSGNTIYF. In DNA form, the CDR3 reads TGTGCCAGCAGCTACCAACTGTTCGGTTTGGGGGGACCTTCTGGAAACACCATATATTTT.

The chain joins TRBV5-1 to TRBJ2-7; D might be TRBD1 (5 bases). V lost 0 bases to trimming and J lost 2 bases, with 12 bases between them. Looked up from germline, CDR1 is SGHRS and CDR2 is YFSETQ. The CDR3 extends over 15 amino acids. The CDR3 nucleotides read TGCGCCAGCAGCTTGGGTAGGACAAGAGCCTACGAGCAGTACTTC. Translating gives CASSLGRTRAYEQYF.

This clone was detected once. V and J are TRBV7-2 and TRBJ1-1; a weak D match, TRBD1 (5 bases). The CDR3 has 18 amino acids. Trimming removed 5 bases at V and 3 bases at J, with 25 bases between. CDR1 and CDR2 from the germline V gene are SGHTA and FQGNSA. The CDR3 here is CASSQRKGQGIRHTEAFF. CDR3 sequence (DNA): TGTGCCAGCAGCCAAAGAAAGGGGCAGGGTATTAGGCACACTGAAGCTTTCTTT.

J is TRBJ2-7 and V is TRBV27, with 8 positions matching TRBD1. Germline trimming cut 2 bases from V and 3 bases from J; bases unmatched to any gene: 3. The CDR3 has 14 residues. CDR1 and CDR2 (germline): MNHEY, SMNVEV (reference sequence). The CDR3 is CASSLTGTGYEQYF. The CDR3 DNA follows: TGTGCCAGCAGTTTAACCGGGACAGGCTACGAGCAGTACTTC.

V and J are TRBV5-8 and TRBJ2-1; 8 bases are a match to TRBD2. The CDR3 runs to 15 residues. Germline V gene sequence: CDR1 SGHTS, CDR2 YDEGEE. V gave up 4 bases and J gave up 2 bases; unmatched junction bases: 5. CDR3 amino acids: CASSRGGQTYNEQFF. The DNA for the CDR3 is TGTGCCAGCAGCCGGGGGGGACAAACCTACAATGAGCAGTTCTTC.

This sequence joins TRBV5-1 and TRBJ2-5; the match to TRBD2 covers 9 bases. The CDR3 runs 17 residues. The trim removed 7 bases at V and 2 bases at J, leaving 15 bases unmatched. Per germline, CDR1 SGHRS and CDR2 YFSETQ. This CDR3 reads CASRVSGSWLGQETQYF. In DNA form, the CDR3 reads TGCGCCAGCCGAGTTAGCGGGAGCTGGTTGGGACAAGAGACCCAGTACTTC.

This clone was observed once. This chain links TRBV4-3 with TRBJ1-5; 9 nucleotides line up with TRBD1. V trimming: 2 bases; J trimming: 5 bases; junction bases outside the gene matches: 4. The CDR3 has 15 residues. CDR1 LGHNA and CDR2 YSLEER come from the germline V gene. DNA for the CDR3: TGCGCCAGCAGCCAAAACTGGGACAGGGATCAGCCCCAGCATTTT. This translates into CASSQNWDRDQPQHF.

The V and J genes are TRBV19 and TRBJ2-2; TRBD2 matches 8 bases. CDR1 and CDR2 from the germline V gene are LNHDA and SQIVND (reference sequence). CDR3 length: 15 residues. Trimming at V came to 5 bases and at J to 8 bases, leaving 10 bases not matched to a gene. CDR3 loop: CASSYPRGLGGELFF. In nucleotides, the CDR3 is TGTGCCAGTAGTTACCCTAGGGGACTAGGGGGGGAGCTGTTTTTT.

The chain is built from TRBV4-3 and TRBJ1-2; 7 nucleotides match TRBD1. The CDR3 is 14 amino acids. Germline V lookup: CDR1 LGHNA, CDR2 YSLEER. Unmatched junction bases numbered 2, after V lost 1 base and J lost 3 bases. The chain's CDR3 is CASSQVQGDYGYTF. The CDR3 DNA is TGCGCCAGCAGCCAAGTCCAGGGGGACTATGGCTACACCTTC.

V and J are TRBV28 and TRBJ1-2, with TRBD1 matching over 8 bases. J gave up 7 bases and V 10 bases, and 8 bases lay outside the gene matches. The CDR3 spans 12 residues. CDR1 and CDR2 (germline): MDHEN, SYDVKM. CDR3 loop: CATATGAGGYTF. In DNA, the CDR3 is TGTGCCACCGCGACAGGGGCGGGTGGCTACACCTTC.

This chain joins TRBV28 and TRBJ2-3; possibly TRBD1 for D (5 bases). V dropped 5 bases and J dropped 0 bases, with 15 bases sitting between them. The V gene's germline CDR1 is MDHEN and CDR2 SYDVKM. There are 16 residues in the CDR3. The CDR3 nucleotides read TGTGCCAGCAGTCCCAACTATTCAGGGAGCACAGATACGCAGTATTTT. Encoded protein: CASSPNYSGSTDTQYF.

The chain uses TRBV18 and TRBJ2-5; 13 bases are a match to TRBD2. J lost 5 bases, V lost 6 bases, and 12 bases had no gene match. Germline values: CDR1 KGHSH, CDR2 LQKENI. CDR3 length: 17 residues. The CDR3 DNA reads TGTGCCAGCTCCCCGGGACTAGCGGGGAATGAGGGCGAGACCCAGTACTTC. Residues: CASSPGLAGNEGETQYF.

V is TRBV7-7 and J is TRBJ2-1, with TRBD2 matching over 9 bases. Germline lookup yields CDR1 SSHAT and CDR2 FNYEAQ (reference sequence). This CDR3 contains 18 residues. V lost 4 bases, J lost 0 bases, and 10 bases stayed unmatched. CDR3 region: CASSSQKSGGYSYNEQFF. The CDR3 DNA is TGTGCCAGCAGCTCCCAGAAGAGCGGGGGGTACTCCTACAATGAGCAGTTCTTC.

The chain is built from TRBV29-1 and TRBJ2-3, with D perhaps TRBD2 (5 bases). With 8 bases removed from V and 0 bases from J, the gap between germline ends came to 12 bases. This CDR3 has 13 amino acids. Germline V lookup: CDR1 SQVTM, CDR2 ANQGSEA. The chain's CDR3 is CSLRRTSTDTQYF. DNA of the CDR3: TGCAGCCTTCGGCGGACTAGCACAGATACGCAGTATTTT.

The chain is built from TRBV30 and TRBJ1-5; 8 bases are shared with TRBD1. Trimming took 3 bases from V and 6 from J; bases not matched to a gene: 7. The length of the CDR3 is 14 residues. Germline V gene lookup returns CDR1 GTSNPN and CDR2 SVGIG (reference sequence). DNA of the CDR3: TGTGCCTGGAGCAAGACAGGGGTAAGTCAGCCCCAGCATTTT. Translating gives CAWSKTGVSQPQHF.

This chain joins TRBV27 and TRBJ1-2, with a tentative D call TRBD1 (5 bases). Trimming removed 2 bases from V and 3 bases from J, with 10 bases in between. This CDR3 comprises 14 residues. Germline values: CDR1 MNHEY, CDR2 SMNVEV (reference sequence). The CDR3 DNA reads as TGTGCCAGCAGTTTAGGCAGGGCAGACTATGGCTACACCTTC. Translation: CASSLGRADYGYTF.

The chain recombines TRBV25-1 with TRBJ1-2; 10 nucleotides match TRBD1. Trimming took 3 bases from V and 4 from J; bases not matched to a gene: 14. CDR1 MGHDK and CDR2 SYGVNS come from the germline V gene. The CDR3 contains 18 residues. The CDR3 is CASSDKGQGIEAAYGYTF. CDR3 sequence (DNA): TGTGCCAGCAGTGACAAGGGACAGGGGATTGAGGCGGCCTATGGCTACACCTTC.

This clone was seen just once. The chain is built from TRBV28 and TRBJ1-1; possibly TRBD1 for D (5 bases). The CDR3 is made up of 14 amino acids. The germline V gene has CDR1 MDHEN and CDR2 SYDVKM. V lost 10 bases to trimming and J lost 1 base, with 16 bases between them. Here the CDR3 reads CATIGRQPNTEAFF. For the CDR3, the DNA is TGTGCCACCATCGGTAGACAGCCGAACACTGAAGCTTTCTTT.

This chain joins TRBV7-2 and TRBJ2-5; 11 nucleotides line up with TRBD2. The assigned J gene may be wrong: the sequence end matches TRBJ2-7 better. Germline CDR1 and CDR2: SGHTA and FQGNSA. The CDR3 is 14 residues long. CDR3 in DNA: TGTGCCAGCAGCTTATGGACTAGCGGGTACGAGCAGTACTTC. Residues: CASSLWTSGYEQYF.